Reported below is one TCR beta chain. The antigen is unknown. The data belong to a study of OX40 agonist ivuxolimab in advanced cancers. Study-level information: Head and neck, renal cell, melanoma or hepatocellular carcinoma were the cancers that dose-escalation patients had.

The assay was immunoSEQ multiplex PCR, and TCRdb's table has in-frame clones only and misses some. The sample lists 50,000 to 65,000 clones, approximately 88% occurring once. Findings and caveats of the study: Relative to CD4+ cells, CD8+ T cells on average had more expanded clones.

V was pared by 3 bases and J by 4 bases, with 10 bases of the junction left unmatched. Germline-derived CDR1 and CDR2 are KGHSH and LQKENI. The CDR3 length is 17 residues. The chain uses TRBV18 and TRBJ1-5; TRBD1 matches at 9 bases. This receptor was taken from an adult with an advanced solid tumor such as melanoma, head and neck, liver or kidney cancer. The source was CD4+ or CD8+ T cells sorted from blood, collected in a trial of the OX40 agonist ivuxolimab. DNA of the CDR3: TGTGCCAGCTCACCTAATGTACCGGGACAGGGAAATCAGCCCCAGCATTTT. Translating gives CASSPNVPGQGNQPQHF.